This T cell receptor beta chain was recorded in a study of T cells after yellow fever vaccination. Study findings and constraints: Only a small proportion of the clonotypes turned up in both the CD4 and the CD8 compartments, likely arising from convergent recombination.

In this sample, this clonotype turned up many times. Its antigen remains unidentified. The germline V gene has CDR1 DFQATT and CDR2 SNEGSKA (reference sequence). The V gene end was trimmed by 5 bases and the J gene end by 7 bases; junction bases not matched to a gene: 14. The CDR3 has 17 residues. TCRdb re-analysed the 5' RACE reads in MiXCR, keeping a single row per CDR3 protein. The data hold 200,000 to 250,000 distinct CDR3 sequences, with under 3.5% observed a single time. The V call is TRBV20-1, the J call TRBJ2-1, with TRBD2 matching over 13 bases. The specimen was CD4+ T cells sorted from PBMCs, collected 10 days after the yellow fever booster vaccination. The TCR comes from a man aged 18 to 30 who received the YFV17D yellow fever vaccine. The chain's CDR3 is CSALIGLAGAFRNEQFF. CDR3 nucleotide sequence: TGCAGTGCTTTAATAGGACTAGCGGGGGCCTTTAGAAATGAGCAGTTCTTC.